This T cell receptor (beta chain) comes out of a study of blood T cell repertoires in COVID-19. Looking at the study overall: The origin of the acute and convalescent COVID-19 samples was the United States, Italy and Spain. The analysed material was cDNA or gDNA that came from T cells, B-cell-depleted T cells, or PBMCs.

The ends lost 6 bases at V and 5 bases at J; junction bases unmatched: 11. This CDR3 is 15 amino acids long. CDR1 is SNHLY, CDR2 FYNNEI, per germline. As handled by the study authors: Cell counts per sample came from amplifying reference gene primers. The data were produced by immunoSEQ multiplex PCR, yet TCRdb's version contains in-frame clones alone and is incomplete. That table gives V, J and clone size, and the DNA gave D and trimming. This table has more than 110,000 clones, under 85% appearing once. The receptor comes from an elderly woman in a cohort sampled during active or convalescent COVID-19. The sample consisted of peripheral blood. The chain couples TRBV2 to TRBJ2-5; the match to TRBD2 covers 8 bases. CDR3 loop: CASRVTRGGAETQYF. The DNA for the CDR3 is TGTGCCAGCAGAGTAACACGGGGGGGCGCGGAGACCCAGTACTTC. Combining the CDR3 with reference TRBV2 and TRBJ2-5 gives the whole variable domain EPEVTQTPSHQVTQMGQEVILRCVPISNHLYFYWYRQILGQKVEFLVSFYNNEISEKSEIFDDQFSVERPDGSNFTLKIRSTKLEDSAMYFCASRVTRGGAETQYFGPGTRLLVL.